This TCR beta chain appears in the sequencing data of a study of blood T cell repertoires in COVID-19. Assay used: immunoSEQ multiplex PCR; TCRdb lists only in-frame clones, some missing. The table includes about 76,000 clones, about 84% detected once. The CDR3 loop spans 16 amino acids. Trimming stripped 1 base from V and 4 bases from J, with 17 bases between. CDR1 and CDR2 (germline): SGHRS, YFSETQ. The chain couples TRBV5-1 to TRBJ1-1, with D uncertain. The receptor was isolated from a human donor in a cohort sampled during active COVID-19. Specimen: peripheral blood. The CDR3 DNA reads TGCGCCAGCAGCTTGAGAAGTCAGTCCTCCACCACTGAAGCTTTCTTT. It translates to CASSLRSQSSTTEAFF.